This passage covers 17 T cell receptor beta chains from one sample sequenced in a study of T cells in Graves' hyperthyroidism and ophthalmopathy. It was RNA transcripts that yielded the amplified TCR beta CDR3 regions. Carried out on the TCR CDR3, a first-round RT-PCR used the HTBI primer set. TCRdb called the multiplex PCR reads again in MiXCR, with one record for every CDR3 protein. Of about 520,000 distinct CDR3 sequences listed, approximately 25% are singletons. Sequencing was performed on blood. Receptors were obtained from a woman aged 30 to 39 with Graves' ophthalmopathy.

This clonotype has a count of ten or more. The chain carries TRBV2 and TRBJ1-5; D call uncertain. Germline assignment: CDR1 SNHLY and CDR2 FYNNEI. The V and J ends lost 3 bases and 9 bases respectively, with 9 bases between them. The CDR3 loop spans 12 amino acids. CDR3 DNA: TGTGCCAGCAGTGACGGCGAGAGGCCCCAGCATTTT. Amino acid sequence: CASSDGERPQHF. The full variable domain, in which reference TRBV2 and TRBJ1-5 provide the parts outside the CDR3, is EPEVTQTPSHQVTQMGQEVILRCVPISNHLYFYWYRQILGQKVEFLVSFYNNEISEKSEIFDDQFSVERPDGSNFTLKIRSTKLEDSAMYFCASSDGERPQHFGDGTRLSIL.

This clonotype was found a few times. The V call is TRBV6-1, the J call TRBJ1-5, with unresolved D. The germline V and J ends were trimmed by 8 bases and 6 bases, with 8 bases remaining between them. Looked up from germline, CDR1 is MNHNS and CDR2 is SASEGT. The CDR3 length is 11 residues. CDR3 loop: CASSETQPQHF. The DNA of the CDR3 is TGTGCCAGCTCCGAAACTCAGCCCCAGCATTTT.

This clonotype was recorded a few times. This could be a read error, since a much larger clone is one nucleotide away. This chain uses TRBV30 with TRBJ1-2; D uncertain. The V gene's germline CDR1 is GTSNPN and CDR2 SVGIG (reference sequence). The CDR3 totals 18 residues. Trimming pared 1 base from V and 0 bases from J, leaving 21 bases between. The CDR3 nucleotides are TGTGCCTGGAGTGCCCCCCGGATAGGGCCCCAAGCTAACTATGGCTACACCTTC. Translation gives CAWSAPRIGPQANYGYTF.

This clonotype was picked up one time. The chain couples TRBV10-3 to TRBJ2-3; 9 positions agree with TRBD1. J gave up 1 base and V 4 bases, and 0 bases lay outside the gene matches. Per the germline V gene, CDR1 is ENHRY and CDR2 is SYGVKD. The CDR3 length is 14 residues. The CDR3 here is CAISGTGGTDTQYF. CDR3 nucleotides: TGTGCCATCAGTGGGACAGGGGGCACAGATACGCAGTATTTT.

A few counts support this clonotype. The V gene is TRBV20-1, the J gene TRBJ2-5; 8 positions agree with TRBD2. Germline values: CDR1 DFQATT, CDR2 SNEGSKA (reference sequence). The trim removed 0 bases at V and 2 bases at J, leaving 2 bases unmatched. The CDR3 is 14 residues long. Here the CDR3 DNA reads TGCAGTGCTAGAGAGGCGGGGGGACAAGAGACCCAGTACTTC. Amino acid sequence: CSAREAGGQETQYF.

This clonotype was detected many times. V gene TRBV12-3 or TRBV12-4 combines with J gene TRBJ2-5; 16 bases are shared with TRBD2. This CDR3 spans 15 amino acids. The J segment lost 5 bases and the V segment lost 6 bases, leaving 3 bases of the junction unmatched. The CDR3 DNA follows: TGTGCCAGCAGCCTGGGACTAGCGGGAGGGGAGACCCAGTACTTC. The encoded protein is CASSLGLAGGETQYF.

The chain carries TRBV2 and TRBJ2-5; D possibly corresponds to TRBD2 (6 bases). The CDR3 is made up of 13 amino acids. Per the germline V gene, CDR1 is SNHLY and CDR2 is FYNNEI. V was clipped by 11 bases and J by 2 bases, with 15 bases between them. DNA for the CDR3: TGTGCCGGACGTGGGACTTCACAAGAGACCCAGTACTTC. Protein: CAGRGTSQETQYF.

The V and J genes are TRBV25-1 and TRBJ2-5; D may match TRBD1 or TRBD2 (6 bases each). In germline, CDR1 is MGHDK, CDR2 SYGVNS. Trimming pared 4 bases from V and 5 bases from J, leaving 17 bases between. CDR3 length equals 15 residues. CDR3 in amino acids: CASSATGAAAETQYF. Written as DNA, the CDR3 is TGTGCCAGCAGTGCCACGGGGGCGGCGGCGGAGACCCAGTACTTC.

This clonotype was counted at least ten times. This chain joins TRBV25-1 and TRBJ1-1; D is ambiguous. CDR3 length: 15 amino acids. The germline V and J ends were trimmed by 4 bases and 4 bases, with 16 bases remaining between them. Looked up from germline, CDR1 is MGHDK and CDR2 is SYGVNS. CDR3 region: CASSGRLLGSTEAFF. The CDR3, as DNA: TGTGCCAGCAGTGGTCGTCTTCTGGGGAGCACTGAAGCTTTCTTT.

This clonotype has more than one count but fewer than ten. The CDR3 reads CASSLLGGGDEQYF. The CDR3 region has the DNA TGTGCCAGCAGCTTACTGGGAGGTGGCGACGAGCAGTACTTC. This chain joins TRBV7-9 and TRBJ2-7; tentative D call: TRBD2 (6 bases). Germline-derived CDR1 and CDR2 are SEHNR and FQNEAQ (reference sequence). Trimming left V 2 bases short and J 5 bases short, with 13 bases between. This CDR3 is built from 14 residues. The whole variable domain, remainder taken from reference TRBV7-9 and TRBJ2-7, is DTGVSQNPRHKITKRGQNVTFRCDPISEHNRLYWYRQTLGQGPEFLTYFQNEAQLEKSRLLSDRFSAERPKGSFSTLEIQRTEQGDSAMYLCASSLLGGGDEQYFGPGTRLTVT.

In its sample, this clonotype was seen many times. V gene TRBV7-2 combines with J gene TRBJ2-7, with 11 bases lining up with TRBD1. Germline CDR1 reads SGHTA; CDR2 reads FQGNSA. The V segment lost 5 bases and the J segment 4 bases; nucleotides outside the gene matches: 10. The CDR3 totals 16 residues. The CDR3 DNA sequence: TGTGCCAGCAGCACACCCGGGACAGGGGGAATTTACGAGCAGTACTTC. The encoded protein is CASSTPGTGGIYEQYF. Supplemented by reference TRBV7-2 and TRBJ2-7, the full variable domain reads GAGVSQSPSNKVTEKGKDVELRCDPISGHTALYWYRQSLGQGLEFLIYFQGNSAPDKSGLPSDRFSAERTGGSVSTLTIQRTQQEDSAVYLCASSTPGTGGIYEQYFGPGTRLTVT.

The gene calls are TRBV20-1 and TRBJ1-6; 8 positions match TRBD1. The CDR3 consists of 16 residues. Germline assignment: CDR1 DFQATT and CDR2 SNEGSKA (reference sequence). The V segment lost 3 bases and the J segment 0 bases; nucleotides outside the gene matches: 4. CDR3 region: CSARTGEDSYNSPLHF. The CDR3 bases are TGCAGTGCTAGGACAGGGGAAGACTCCTATAATTCACCCCTCCACTTT.

The CDR3 spells CASRRDMNTEAFF. The CDR3 DNA reads as TGTGCCAGCAGGCGGGATATGAACACTGAAGCTTTCTTT. This chain joins TRBV27 and TRBJ1-1; D unresolved. V lost 6 bases, J lost 0 bases, and 8 bases lay in between. Germline V gene data show CDR1 as MNHEY and CDR2 as SMNVEV (reference sequence). CDR3 length: 13 residues.

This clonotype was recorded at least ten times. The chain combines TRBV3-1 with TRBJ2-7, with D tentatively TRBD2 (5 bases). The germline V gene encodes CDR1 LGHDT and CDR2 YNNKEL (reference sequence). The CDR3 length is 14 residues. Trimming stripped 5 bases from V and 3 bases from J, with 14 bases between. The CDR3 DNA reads TGTGCCAGCAGCGTAAACACGGGGAACTACGAGCAGTACTTC. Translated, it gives CASSVNTGNYEQYF.

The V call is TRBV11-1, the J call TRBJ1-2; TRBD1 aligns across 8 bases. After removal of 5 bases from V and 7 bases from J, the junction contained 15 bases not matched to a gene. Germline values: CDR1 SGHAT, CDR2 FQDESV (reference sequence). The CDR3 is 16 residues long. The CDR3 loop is CASSRPERRQGIGYTF. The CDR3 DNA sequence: TGTGCCAGCAGCAGACCCGAACGAAGACAGGGGATTGGCTACACCTTC.

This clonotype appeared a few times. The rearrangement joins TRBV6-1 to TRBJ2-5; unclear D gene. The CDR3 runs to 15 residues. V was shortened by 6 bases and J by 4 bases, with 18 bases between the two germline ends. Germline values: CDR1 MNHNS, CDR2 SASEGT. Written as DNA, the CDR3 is TGTGCCAGCAGCCTACACTCGACCCGTCGAGAGACCCAGTACTTC. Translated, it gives CASSLHSTRRETQYF.

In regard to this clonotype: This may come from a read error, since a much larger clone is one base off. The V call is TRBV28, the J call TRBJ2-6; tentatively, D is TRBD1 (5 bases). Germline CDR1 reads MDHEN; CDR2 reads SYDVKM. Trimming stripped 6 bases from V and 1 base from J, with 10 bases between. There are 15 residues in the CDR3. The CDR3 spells CASSRPGSGANVLTF. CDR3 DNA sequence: TGTGCCAGCAGCAGACCAGGGTCTGGGGCCAACGTCCTGACTTTC.